The 6 T cell receptor beta chains reported below all come from one sample, sequenced in a study of T cell repertoires in cytomegalovirus infection. TCRdb reanalysed the reads using MiXCR and keeps one entry per CDR3 protein. The sample carries fewer than 550,000 distinct CDR3 sequences, 26% recorded once. The sequencing input was PBMCs. The receptor source for this set is a human donor in good health (CMV status not recorded). Some clones in this sample may be carry-over from other donors' samples.

This clonotype was detected only a few times. The chain has TRBV5-1 and TRBJ2-2; D is perhaps TRBD2 (5 bases). V lost 2 bases to trimming and J lost 6 bases, with 17 bases between them. The CDR3 sequence is 16 residues long. Looked up from germline, CDR1 is SGHRS and CDR2 is YFSETQ. This CDR3 reads CASSFQLDPVPGELFF. The CDR3 DNA reads as TGCGCCAGCAGCTTTCAACTAGACCCGGTTCCCGGGGAGCTGTTTTTT.

This chain links TRBV11-2 with TRBJ2-7; 11 nucleotides match TRBD2. Germline CDR1 reads SGHAT; CDR2 reads FQNNGV. This CDR3 contains 16 residues. V shed 4 bases and J 6 bases; nucleotides not matched to a gene: 11. For the CDR3, the DNA is TGTGCCAGCAGCTCTGTAGCGGGAGGGCGCCTATTCGAGCAGTACGTC. Amino acids: CASSSVAGGRLFEQYV.

The table lists this clonotype with a few counts. The rearrangement uses TRBV7-9 and TRBJ2-2; TRBD1 agrees at 8 bases. The CDR3 length is 15 residues. Germline assignment: CDR1 SEHNR and CDR2 FQNEAQ (reference sequence). The V segment lost 5 bases and the J segment 3 bases; nucleotides outside the gene matches: 5. DNA of the CDR3: TGTGCCAGCAGCAATGGACAGGGACACACCGGGGAGCTGTTTTTT. Translation: CASSNGQGHTGELFF.

The chain joins TRBV28 to TRBJ2-5; 11 nucleotides agree with TRBD2. The CDR3 consists of 17 residues. With V trimmed by 6 bases and J by 0 bases, 9 bases remained unmatched. Per germline, CDR1 MDHEN and CDR2 SYDVKM. The CDR3 here is CASSPGLAEGYQETQYF. The CDR3 bases are TGTGCCAGCAGCCCGGGACTAGCGGAGGGGTACCAAGAGACCCAGTACTTC.

The rearrangement links TRBV27 to TRBJ2-1, with 10 positions matching TRBD1. Trimming at V came to 7 bases and at J to 4 bases, leaving 7 bases not matched to a gene. Germline V gene data show CDR1 as MNHEY and CDR2 as SMNVEV (reference sequence). The CDR3 is 15 amino acids. The CDR3 loop is CASTRGTGAYNEQFF. The CDR3 DNA follows: TGTGCCAGCACCCGAGGGACAGGGGCGTACAATGAGCAGTTCTTC.

The chain couples TRBV11-3 to TRBJ1-1; 7 bases line up with TRBD1. There are 16 residues in the CDR3. CDR1 is SGHNT and CDR2 is YENEEA in the germline V gene. V was pared by 6 bases and J by 6 bases, with 16 bases of the junction left unmatched. The CDR3 nucleotides read TGTGCCAGCAGTCATGCCGGGACAGCGTCGTTGTCTGAAGCTTTCTTT. Encoded protein: CASSHAGTASLSEAFF.